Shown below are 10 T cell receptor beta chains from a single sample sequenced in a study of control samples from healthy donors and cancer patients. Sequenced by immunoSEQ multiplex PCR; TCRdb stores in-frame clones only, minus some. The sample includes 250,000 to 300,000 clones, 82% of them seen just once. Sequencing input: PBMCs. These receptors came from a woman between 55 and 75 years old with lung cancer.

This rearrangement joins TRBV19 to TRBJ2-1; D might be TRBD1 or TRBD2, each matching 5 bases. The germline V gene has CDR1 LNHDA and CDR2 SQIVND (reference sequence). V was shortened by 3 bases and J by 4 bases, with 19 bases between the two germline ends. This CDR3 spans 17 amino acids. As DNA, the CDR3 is TGTGCCAGTAGTATTGGGCAGGGAAGAGGGGTTTACAATGAGCAGTTCTTC. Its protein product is CASSIGQGRGVYNEQFF. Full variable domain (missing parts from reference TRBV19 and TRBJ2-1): DGGITQSPKYLFRKEGQNVTLSCEQNLNHDAMYWYRQDPGQGLRLIYYSQIVNDFQKGDIAEGYSVSREKKESFPLTVTSAQKNPTAFYLCASSIGQGRGVYNEQFFGPGTRLTVL.

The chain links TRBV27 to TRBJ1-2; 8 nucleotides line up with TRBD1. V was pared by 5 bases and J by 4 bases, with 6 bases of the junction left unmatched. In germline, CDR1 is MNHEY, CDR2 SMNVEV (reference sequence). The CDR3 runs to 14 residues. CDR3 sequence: CASSPWTGIYGYTF. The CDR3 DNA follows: TGTGCCAGCAGTCCATGGACAGGGATCTATGGCTACACCTTC.

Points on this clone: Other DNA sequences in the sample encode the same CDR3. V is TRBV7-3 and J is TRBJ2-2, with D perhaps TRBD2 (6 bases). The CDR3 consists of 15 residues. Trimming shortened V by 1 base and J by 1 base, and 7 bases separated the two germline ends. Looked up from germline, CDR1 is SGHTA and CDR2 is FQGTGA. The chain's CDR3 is CASSLNGGNTGELFF. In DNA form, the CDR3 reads TGTGCCAGCAGCTTAAACGGGGGGAACACCGGGGAGCTGTTTTTT.

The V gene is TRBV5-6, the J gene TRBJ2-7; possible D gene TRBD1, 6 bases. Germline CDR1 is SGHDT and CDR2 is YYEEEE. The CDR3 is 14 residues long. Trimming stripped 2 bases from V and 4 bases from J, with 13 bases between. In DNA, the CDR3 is TGTGCCAGCAGCTTCACGGACAGTAGATACGAGCAGTACTTC. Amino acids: CASSFTDSRYEQYF.

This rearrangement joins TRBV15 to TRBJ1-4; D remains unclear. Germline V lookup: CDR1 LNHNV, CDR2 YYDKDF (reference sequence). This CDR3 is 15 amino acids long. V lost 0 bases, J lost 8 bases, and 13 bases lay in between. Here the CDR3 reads CATSRDAGLTEKLFF. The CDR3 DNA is TGTGCCACCAGCAGAGATGCAGGACTTACCGAAAAACTGTTTTTT.

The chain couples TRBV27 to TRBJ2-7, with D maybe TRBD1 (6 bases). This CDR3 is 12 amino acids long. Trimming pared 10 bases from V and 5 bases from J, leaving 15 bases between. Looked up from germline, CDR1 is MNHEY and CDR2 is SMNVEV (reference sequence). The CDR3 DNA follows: TGTGCCACCAGGTGGCAGGGGAACGAGCAGTACTTC. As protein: CATRWQGNEQYF.

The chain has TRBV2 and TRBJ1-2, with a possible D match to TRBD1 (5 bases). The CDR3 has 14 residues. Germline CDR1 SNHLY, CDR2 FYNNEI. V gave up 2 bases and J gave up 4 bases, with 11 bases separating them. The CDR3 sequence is CASSERQSVYGYTF. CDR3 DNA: TGTGCCAGCAGTGAAAGACAGTCAGTCTATGGCTACACCTTC. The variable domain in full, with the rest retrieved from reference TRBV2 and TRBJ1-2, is EPEVTQTPSHQVTQMGQEVILRCVPISNHLYFYWYRQILGQKVEFLVSFYNNEISEKSEIFDDQFSVERPDGSNFTLKIRSTKLEDSAMYFCASSERQSVYGYTFGSGTRLTVV.

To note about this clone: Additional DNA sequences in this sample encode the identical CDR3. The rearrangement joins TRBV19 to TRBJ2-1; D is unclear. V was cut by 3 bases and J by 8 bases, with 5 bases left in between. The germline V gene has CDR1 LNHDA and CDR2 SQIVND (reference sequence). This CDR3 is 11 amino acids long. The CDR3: CASSINYEQFF. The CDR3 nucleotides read TGTGCCAGTAGTATCAATTATGAGCAGTTCTTC. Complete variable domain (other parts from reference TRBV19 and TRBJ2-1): DGGITQSPKYLFRKEGQNVTLSCEQNLNHDAMYWYRQDPGQGLRLIYYSQIVNDFQKGDIAEGYSVSREKKESFPLTVTSAQKNPTAFYLCASSINYEQFFGPGTRLTVL.

CDR3 nucleotide sequence: TGTGCCAGCAGCTTAAGGCCACGGACTAGCGGGGGGAACACCGGGGAGCTGTTTTTT. Residues: CASSLRPRTSGGNTGELFF. This rearrangement joins TRBV7-3 to TRBJ2-2; 13 bases fit TRBD2. From germline, CDR1 is SGHTA and CDR2 FQGTGA. The CDR3 is 19 amino acids. V was clipped by 1 base and J by 1 base; unmatched bases: 6.

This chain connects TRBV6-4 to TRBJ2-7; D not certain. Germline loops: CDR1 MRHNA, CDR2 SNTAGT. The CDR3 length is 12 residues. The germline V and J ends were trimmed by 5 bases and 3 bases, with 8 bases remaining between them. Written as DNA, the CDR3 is TGTGCCAGCAGTATCAGAGACTACGAGCAGTACTTC. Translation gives CASSIRDYEQYF.